What follows describes a single T cell receptor beta chain. The source of the sample is a study of tumor-infiltrating lymphocytes in oesophageal squamous cell carcinoma. Germline V gives CDR1 SGHVS, CDR2 FNYEAQ. V gave up 1 base and J gave up 2 bases, with 9 bases separating them. The CDR3 covers 15 residues. TCRdb used MiXCR to reprocess the PCR reads, holding one entry per CDR3 protein. The repertoire holds 12,000 or so distinct CDR3 sequences, around 53% seen once, with around 40% in the top ten. The chain employs TRBV7-6 and TRBJ1-5; D possibly corresponds to TRBD1 (5 bases). Sequencing input: esophageal tumor tissue. This receptor was obtained from a female donor with esophageal squamous cell carcinoma. The CDR3 DNA is TGTGCCAGCAGCTTAGGAAGAGGGGGCAATCAGCCCCAGCATTTT. This gives the protein CASSLGRGGNQPQHF.